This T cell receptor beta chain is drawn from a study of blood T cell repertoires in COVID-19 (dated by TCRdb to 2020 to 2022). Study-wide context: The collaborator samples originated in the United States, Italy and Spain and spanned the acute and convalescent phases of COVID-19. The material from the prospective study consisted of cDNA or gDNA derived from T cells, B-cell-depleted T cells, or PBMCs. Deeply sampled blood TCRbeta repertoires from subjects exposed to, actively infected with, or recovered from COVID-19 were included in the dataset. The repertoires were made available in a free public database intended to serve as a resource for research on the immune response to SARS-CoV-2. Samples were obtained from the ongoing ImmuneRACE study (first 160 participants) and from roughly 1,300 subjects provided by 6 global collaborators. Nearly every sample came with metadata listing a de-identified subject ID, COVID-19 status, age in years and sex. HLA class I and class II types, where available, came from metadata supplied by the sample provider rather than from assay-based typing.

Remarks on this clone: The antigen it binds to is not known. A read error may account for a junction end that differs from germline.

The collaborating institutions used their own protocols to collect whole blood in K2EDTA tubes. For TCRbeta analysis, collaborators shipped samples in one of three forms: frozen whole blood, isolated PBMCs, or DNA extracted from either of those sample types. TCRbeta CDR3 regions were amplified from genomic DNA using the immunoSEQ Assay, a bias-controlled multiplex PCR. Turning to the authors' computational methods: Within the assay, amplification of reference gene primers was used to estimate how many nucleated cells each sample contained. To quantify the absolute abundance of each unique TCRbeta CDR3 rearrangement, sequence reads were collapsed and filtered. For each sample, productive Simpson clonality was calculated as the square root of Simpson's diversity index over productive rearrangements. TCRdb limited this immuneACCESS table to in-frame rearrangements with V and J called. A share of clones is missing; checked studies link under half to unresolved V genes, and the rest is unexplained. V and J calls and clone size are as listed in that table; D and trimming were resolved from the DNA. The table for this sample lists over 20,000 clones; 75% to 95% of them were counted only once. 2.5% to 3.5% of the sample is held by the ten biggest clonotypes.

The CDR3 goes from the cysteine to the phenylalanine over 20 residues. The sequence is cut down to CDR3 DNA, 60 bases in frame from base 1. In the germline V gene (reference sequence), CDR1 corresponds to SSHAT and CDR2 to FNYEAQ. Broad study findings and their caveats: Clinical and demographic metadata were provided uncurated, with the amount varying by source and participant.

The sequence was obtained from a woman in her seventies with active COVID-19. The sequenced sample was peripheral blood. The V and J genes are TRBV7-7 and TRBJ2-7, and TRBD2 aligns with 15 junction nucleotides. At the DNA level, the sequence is TGTGCTAGCAGCTTAGATACCGGACTAGCGGGAGGGCCCCTAACCTACGAGCAGTACTTC. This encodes CASSLDTGLAGGPLTYEQYF.